This T cell receptor (beta chain) was documented in a study of cytomegalovirus exposure and HLA in healthy donors. V shed 2 bases and J shed 5 bases, with 12 bases lying between them. This CDR3 has 13 residues. CDR1 GTSNPN and CDR2 SVGIG come from the germline V gene (reference sequence). This clone was recorded only once. Its cognate antigen is unknown. Points from the study as a whole: Later analysis found that TCR beta chains associated with HLA were more clonally expanded than other, equally common chains. A cluster of highly shared sequence variants was likely a sequencing artifact. Within an earlier analysis, most TCR beta V segments proved productive either about 87% or about 30% of the time.

Primers for the PCR totalled 60 Vbeta and 13 Jbeta. TCRdb keeps only in-frame clones here, not all; method: immunoSEQ multiplex PCR. Among about 190,000 clones, roughly 84% were seen once, and the ten largest hold about 0.26%. This receptor was obtained from a boy younger than 18 in good health and CMV-seronegative. Sample: PBMCs. The gene calls are TRBV30 and TRBJ1-1; D gene ambiguous. DNA of the CDR3: TGTGCCTGGAGTACTGAGGATGGGACTGAAGCTTTCTTT. Translation gives CAWSTEDGTEAFF.